This is a list of T cell receptor beta chains from one sample in a study of T cell repertoires in cytomegalovirus infection. TCRdb used MiXCR to reprocess the reads, holding one entry per CDR3 protein. The data contain roughly 630,000 distinct CDR3 sequences, more than 20% of them singletons. The sample taken for sequencing was CD8+ T cells from PBMCs. All receptors derive from a human donor in good health (CMV status not recorded). Some clones in this sample may be carry-over from other donors' samples. Each CDR3 is given with its conserved first and last residue. Each record gives: clone size, D gene, J gene, V gene, CDR3 DNA, CDR3 protein. D genes are given only for firm matches. Clone size, where shown, is once, few, many, or a class for clones that have expanded.

size: .; D: TRBD1; J: TRBJ1-5; V: TRBV24-1; DNA: TGTGCCACCAGCGACAAGGGGGCTAGGCAGCCCCAGCATTTT; CDR3: CATSDKGARQPQHF
size: few; D: TRBD1; J: TRBJ1-1; V: TRBV7-9; DNA: TGTGCCAGCAACAGGGCGGGGGAGGGGGCTCGCACTGAAGCTTTCTTT; CDR3: CASNRAGEGARTEAFF
size: many; D: .; J: TRBJ2-7; V: TRBV7-9; DNA: TGTGCCAGCAGTTTTCTCACCTACGAGCAGTACTTC; CDR3: CASSFLTYEQYF
size: few; D: TRBD1; J: TRBJ1-1; V: TRBV5-6; DNA: TGTGCCAGCAGCTGGGGGGGGACAGCGCTTATAATGAACACTGAAGCTTTCTTT; CDR3: CASSWGGTALIMNTEAFF
size: .; D: TRBD2; J: TRBJ2-5; V: TRBV28; DNA: TGTGCCAGCAGTTTCGCTAGCGGGGGGCCGGGGGGAGAGACCCAGTACTTC; CDR3: CASSFASGGPGGETQYF
size: .; D: TRBD1; J: TRBJ1-3; V: TRBV10-3; DNA: TGTGCCATCCTCCTCCGGGCACAGGGGGCGAAAGGAAACACCATATATTTT; CDR3: CAILLRAQGAKGNTIYF
size: few; D: .; J: TRBJ1-5; V: TRBV4-1; DNA: TGCGCCAGCAGCCAACACGCAGGGGATGGTCAGCCCCAGCATTTT; CDR3: CASSQHAGDGQPQHF
size: many; D: .; J: TRBJ2-3; V: TRBV7-9; DNA: TGTGCCAGCAGCTTAGGGGACAAGGCGCAGTATTTT; CDR3: CASSLGDKAQYF
size: .; D: .; J: TRBJ2-3; V: TRBV6-5; DNA: TGTGCCAGCAGCCCCTCAATTGGAGCAGAAGATACGCAGTATTTT; CDR3: CASSPSIGAEDTQYF
size: few; D: TRBD2; J: TRBJ2-3; V: TRBV7-9; DNA: TGTGCCAGCAGCCTTCAGCGGGGGCGTGCAGATACGCAGTATTTT; CDR3: CASSLQRGRADTQYF
size: many; D: .; J: TRBJ2-6; V: TRBV25-1; DNA: TGTGCCAGCGAACCCCACGCGGGGGCCAACGTCCTGACTTTC; CDR3: CASEPHAGANVLTF
size: .; D: .; J: TRBJ1-3; V: TRBV10-3; DNA: TGTGCCATCAGTGAGTCGGTAGGGGCGCGAGGAAACACCATATATTTT; CDR3: CAISESVGARGNTIYF
size: .; D: .; J: TRBJ1-1; V: TRBV29-1; DNA: TGCAGCGCTAGACAAGGAATGAACACTGAAGCTTTCTTT; CDR3: CSARQGMNTEAFF
size: many; D: TRBD2; J: TRBJ2-3; V: TRBV7-2; DNA: TGTGCCAGCAGAGATATGACTAGCGGGGTATGGGCAGATACGCAGTATTTT; CDR3: CASRDMTSGVWADTQYF
size: many; D: TRBD1; J: TRBJ2-1; V: TRBV12-3/TRBV12-4; DNA: TGTGCCAGCAGTTTAGAGGCAGGGGGCTACGATGAGCAGTTCTTC; CDR3: CASSLEAGGYDEQFF
size: few; D: .; J: TRBJ1-2; V: TRBV2; DNA: TGTGCCAGCATGCCTGCCAATGGCTACACCTTC; CDR3: CASMPANGYTF
size: .; D: .; J: TRBJ1-6; V: TRBV7-9; DNA: TGTGCCAGCAGCTTTGAAACCGGGCCCCTCCACTTT; CDR3: CASSFETGPLHF
size: .; D: .; J: TRBJ1-2; V: TRBV27; DNA: TGTGCCAGCAGTTCGCAGCCTAACTATGGCTACACCTTC; CDR3: CASSSQPNYGYTF
size: .; D: .; J: TRBJ1-4; V: TRBV7-6; DNA: TGTGCCAGCAGCTTAGGGGGGGGAGAGGAAAAACTGTTTTTT; CDR3: CASSLGGGEEKLFF
size: .; D: .; J: TRBJ2-3; V: TRBV10-3; DNA: TGTGCCACCCAGGAAAGTTCCAACACAGATACGCAGTATTTT; CDR3: CATQESSNTDTQYF
size: many; D: TRBD2; J: TRBJ2-3; V: TRBV7-8; DNA: TGTGCCACCCGACTAGCGACCTTCACAGATACGCAGTATTTT; CDR3: CATRLATFTDTQYF
size: .; D: .; J: TRBJ2-3; V: TRBV6-4; DNA: TGTGCCAGCAGTGACTCGAGTGGGGTGAGCACAGATACGCAGTATTTT; CDR3: CASSDSSGVSTDTQYF
size: .; D: TRBD2; J: TRBJ2-3; V: TRBV20-1; DNA: TGCAGTGTTAGCGCCGGACTAGGCAGCACAGATACGCAGTATTTT; CDR3: CSVSAGLGSTDTQYF
size: few; D: .; J: TRBJ2-3; V: TRBV6-2/TRBV6-3; DNA: TGTGCCAGCAGTTACACCTGGTACAGCCACAACCCAGATACGCAGTATTTT; CDR3: CASSYTWYSHNPDTQYF
size: .; D: .; J: TRBJ1-2; V: TRBV29-1; DNA: TGCAGCGTGGGTTTAGTAGGGGCGGGGAGGGTCTATGGCTACACCTTC; CDR3: CSVGLVGAGRVYGYTF
size: few; D: .; J: TRBJ1-5; V: TRBV19; DNA: TGTGCCAGTCGCCGGGACCGAGGCGATCAGCCCCAGCATTTT; CDR3: CASRRDRGDQPQHF
size: .; D: .; J: TRBJ1-2; V: TRBV7-8; DNA: TGTGCCAGCAGCTTAGAGAGCAGGAGGAACTATGGCTACACCTTC; CDR3: CASSLESRRNYGYTF
size: many; D: .; J: TRBJ1-2; V: TRBV6-1; DNA: TGTGCCAGCAGTGAAGCTTACGGAAACTATGGCTACACCTTC; CDR3: CASSEAYGNYGYTF
size: .; D: .; J: TRBJ2-2; V: TRBV10-3; DNA: TGTGCCATCCTAAGATCCGGGCGTCCTAAGGGGGAGCTGTTTTTT; CDR3: CAILRSGRPKGELFF
size: .; D: TRBD2; J: TRBJ2-1; V: TRBV19; DNA: TGTGCCAGTAGTCATACTAGCGGGGGGCTTAGGGCGAATGAGCAGTTCTTC; CDR3: CASSHTSGGLRANEQFF
size: .; D: .; J: TRBJ1-3; V: TRBV12-3/TRBV12-4; DNA: TGTGCCAGCAGTTCTGACAGGGGAAACACCATATATTTT; CDR3: CASSSDRGNTIYF
size: few; D: TRBD2; J: TRBJ2-7; V: TRBV12-3/TRBV12-4; DNA: TGTGCCAGCAGTGACCGTAGCGGGGGAGCTCCTACGACTCAGTACTTC; CDR3: CASSDRSGGAPTTQYF
size: .; D: TRBD1; J: TRBJ2-1; V: TRBV29-1; DNA: TGCAGCGTTGACGGGACAGGTCGCCACAATGAGCAGTTCTTC; CDR3: CSVDGTGRHNEQFF
size: few; D: TRBD1; J: TRBJ2-3; V: TRBV18; DNA: TGTGCCAGCTCACCAATGGACAGGCTCACAGATACGCAGTATTTT; CDR3: CASSPMDRLTDTQYF
size: few; D: TRBD2; J: TRBJ2-3; V: TRBV20-1; DNA: TGCAGTGCTAGAGTCTCTGCGGGGGGTCTCCCGATGACAGATACGCAGTATTTT; CDR3: CSARVSAGGLPMTDTQYF
size: many; D: .; J: TRBJ1-2; V: TRBV6-5; DNA: TGTGCCAGCAGTTACTCGATGGAGGGAGGCTACACCTTC; CDR3: CASSYSMEGGYTF
size: .; D: TRBD1; J: TRBJ1-5; V: TRBV20-1; DNA: TGCAGTGCAACCACCACTCCGGGACAGCCCAGCAATCAGCCCCAGCATTTT; CDR3: CSATTTPGQPSNQPQHF
size: .; D: .; J: TRBJ1-1; V: TRBV11-1; DNA: TGTGCCAGCAGCCGACTCCAGACCCTCCGCCCCAACACTGAAGCTTTCTTT; CDR3: CASSRLQTLRPNTEAFF
size: many; D: .; J: TRBJ2-1; V: TRBV28; DNA: TGTGCCAGCAGTCCCAGGGAGAGGGTCCTATACAATGAGCAGTTCTTC; CDR3: CASSPRERVLYNEQFF
size: .; D: TRBD1; J: TRBJ2-5; V: TRBV27; DNA: TGTGCCTTCCGGGACAGGGACCAAGAGACCCAGTACTTC; CDR3: CAFRDRDQETQYF
size: many; D: .; J: TRBJ2-2; V: TRBV7-8; DNA: TGTGCCAGCACTCGGGACTCCCAGGGGCACACCGGGGAGCTGTTTTTT; CDR3: CASTRDSQGHTGELFF
size: many; D: TRBD1; J: TRBJ2-5; V: TRBV7-8; DNA: TGTGCCAGCAGCTTAACCGAGGACAGGGGCGCAGGGGAGACCCAGTACTTC; CDR3: CASSLTEDRGAGETQYF
size: .; D: .; J: TRBJ1-3; V: TRBV7-6; DNA: TGTGCCAGCGACCGCTCTGGAAACACCATATATTTT; CDR3: CASDRSGNTIYF
size: .; D: .; J: TRBJ2-1; V: TRBV28; DNA: TGTGCCAGCAGTTTCAGGGGGGCGAATGAGCAGTTCTTC; CDR3: CASSFRGANEQFF
size: .; D: TRBD2; J: TRBJ2-5; V: TRBV9; DNA: TGTGCCAGCAGCGTAGGGACTAGCGATCCAGAGACCCAGTACTTC; CDR3: CASSVGTSDPETQYF
size: many; D: .; J: TRBJ2-7; V: TRBV7-8; DNA: TGTGCCAGCAGCTTGCCAGGGGCGGCATCCTACGAGCAGTACTTC; CDR3: CASSLPGAASYEQYF
size: many; D: .; J: TRBJ1-2; V: TRBV7-6; DNA: TGTGCCAGCAGCACTTGGGACGGCTATGGCTACACCTTC; CDR3: CASSTWDGYGYTF
size: .; D: .; J: TRBJ2-5; V: TRBV12-5; DNA: TGTGCTAGTGGTTTCCTCCTTCAGGGAGAGTCGGAGACCCAGTACTTC; CDR3: CASGFLLQGESETQYF
size: few; D: .; J: TRBJ1-2; V: TRBV29-1; DNA: TGCAGCGCCAAGACAGTTCTAACTAACTATGGCTACACCTTC; CDR3: CSAKTVLTNYGYTF